This note documents a single T cell receptor (beta chain) sequence. The data derive from a study of Ad26.COV2.S vaccination and SARS-CoV-2 variants. Noted treatment: some 19 received Ad26.COV2.S at low or high dose, single or two shots; about 5 received placebo; per-sample allocation not given. Each sample was drawn 63 days after the first injection (of vaccine or placebo). Within Boston, the person who donated was an adult of 18-55 years. Sequencing used immunoSEQ multiplex PCR; TCRdb keeps in-frame clones, though not all of them. Here the sample spans roughly 500,000 clones, approximately 89% being singletons. V shed 0 bases, J shed 2 bases, and the junction held 2 bases outside the gene matches. There are 15 residues in the CDR3. The germline V gene encodes CDR1 MNHNS and CDR2 SASEGT.

The source is a person between 18 and 60 years old who received the Ad26.COV2.S COVID-19 vaccine or a placebo. This chain links TRBV6-1 with TRBJ1-2; 8 nucleotides match TRBD1. The source material was peripheral blood, sampled in a trial of Ad26.COV2.S vaccine versus placebo. The CDR3 region is CASSEAGTGNYGYTF. The CDR3, as DNA: TGTGCCAGCAGTGAAGCGGGGACAGGCAACTATGGCTACACCTTC.